This entry describes one TCR beta chain. The data were taken from a study of blood T cell repertoires in COVID-19. Study as a whole: PBMCs, B-cell-depleted T cells, or T cells provided the cDNA or gDNA that made up the material.

Germline V gene sequence: CDR1 SEHNR, CDR2 FQNEAQ (reference sequence). CDR3 length: 16 amino acids. The V end was cut by 0 bases, the J end by 2 bases, with 14 bases between. TCRdb keeps only in-frame clones here, not all; method: immunoSEQ multiplex PCR. The sample lists about 62,000 clones, under 80% occurring once. Each participant's cohort was designated according to participant-reported clinical history. The TCR comes from a woman between 55 and 75 years old who had been exposed to COVID-19. The sequenced sample consisted of PBMCs or T cells enriched from blood (not recorded which). This sequence joins TRBV7-9 and TRBJ2-7; maybe TRBD2 (7 bases). The CDR3, as DNA: TGTGCCAGCAGCTTAGCGAGGGGGGGAGCCACCTACGAGCAGTACTTC. It codes for CASSLARGGATYEQYF.